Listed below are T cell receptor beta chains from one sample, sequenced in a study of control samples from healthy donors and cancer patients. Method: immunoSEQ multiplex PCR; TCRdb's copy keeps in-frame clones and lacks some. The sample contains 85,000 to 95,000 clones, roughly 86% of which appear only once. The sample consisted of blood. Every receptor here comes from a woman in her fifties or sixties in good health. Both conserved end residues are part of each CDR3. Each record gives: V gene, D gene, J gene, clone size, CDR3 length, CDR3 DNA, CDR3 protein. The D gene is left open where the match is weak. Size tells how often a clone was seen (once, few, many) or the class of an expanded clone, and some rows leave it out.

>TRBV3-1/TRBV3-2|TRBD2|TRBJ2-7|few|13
TGTGCCAGCAGCCTAACTAGCGCCCATGCCCCCCACTTC
CASSLTSAHAPHF
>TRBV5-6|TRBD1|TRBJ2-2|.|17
TGTGCCAGCAGCTTTGAGACAGGGGGCTGGAACACCGGGGAGCTGTTTTTT
CASSFETGGWNTGELFF
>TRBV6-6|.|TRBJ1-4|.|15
TGTGCCAGCACCCCCCGCCAGAGCCATAATGAAAACCTGTTTTTT
CASTPRQSHNENLFF
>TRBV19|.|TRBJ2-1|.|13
TGTGCCAGTAGTTGGGCAGGGGCGGGTGAGCAGTTCTTC
CASSWAGAGEQFF
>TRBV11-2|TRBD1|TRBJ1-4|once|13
TGTGCCAGCAGCACGCGACAGGGAGAAAAACTGTTTTTT
CASSTRQGEKLFF
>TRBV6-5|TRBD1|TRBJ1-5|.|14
TGTGCCAGTGAACAGGGGCGCCCGAATCAGCCCCAGCATTTT
CASEQGRPNQPQHF
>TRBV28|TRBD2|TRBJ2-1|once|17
TGTGCCAGCAGCCCTCTAGCGGGAGGGACGTTGTACAATGAGCAGTTCTTC
CASSPLAGGTLYNEQFF
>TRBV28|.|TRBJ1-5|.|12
TGTGCCAGCAGTTTACCCCTCCCGCCCCAGCATTTT
CASSLPLPPQHF
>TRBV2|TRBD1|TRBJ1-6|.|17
TGTGCCGAGGGACAGGGCGCCCTCTCTAGCAGGAATTCACCCCTCCACTTT
CAEGQGALSSRNSPLHF
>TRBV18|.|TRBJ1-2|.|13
TGTGCCAGCTCACCCGGAGATAACTATGGCTACACCTTC
CASSPGDNYGYTF
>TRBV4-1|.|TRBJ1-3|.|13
TGCGCCAGCAGTACGGGCCACGGAAACACCATATATTTT
CASSTGHGNTIYF
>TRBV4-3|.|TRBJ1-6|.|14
TGCGCCAGCAGATACAGGGAGGGTAATTCACCCCTCCACTTT
CASRYREGNSPLHF
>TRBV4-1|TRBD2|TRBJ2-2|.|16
TGCGCCAGCAGTCGTGGACTAGCGGGACTCACCGGGGAGCTGTTTTTT
CASSRGLAGLTGELFF
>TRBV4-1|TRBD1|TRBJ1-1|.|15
TGCGCCAGCAGCCAAGATCACAGGGGCCTCACTGAAGCTTTCTTT
CASSQDHRGLTEAFF
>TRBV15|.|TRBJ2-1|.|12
TGTGCCACCAGCAGAGATCGCAATGAGCAGTTCTTC
CATSRDRNEQFF
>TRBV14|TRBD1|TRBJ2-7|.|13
TGTGCCACCGCGACAGGGAGCTCCTACGAGCAGTACTTC
CATATGSSYEQYF
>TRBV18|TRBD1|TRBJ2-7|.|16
TGTGCCAGCTCAAGCGCCGTTCACAGGGGGTCCTACGAGCAGTACTTC
CASSSAVHRGSYEQYF
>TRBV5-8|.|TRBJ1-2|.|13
TGTGCCAGCAGCCCCCAGAGTTTCTATGGCTACACCTTC
CASSPQSFYGYTF
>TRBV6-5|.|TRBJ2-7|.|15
TGTGCCAGCAGTTACCGCGGGACAGCCTCCTACGAGCAGTACTTC
CASSYRGTASYEQYF
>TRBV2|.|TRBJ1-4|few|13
TGTGCCAGCAGGCCTAGACAGGAGGAAAAACTGTTTTTT
CASRPRQEEKLFF
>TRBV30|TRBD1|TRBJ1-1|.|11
TGTGCCTGGAGCCTTGCAGGGGGAGATTTCTTT
CAWSLAGGDFF
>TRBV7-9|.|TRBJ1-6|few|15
TGTGCCAGCAGCTCTAAGCGGACAGAAAATTCACCCCTCCACTTT
CASSSKRTENSPLHF
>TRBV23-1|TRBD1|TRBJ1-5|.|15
TGCGCCAGCAAAGGGGGCTCTCGAGGGGATCAGCCCCAGCATTTT
CASKGGSRGDQPQHF
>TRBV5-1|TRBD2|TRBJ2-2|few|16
TGCGCCAGCAGCCAAAGACTAGCGGGAGGAACCGGGGAGCTGTTTTTT
CASSQRLAGGTGELFF
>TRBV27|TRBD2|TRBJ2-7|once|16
TGTGCCAGCAGTGAAGGACCGCTAGCGGGGGGGCTCGAGCAGTACTTC
CASSEGPLAGGLEQYF
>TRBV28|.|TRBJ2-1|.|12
TGTGCCAGCAGCGCCCCCACAATGGAGCAGTTCTTC
CASSAPTMEQFF
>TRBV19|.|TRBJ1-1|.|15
TGTGCCAGTAGTATAGGTCAGGGATTCAGCACTGAAGCTTTCTTT
CASSIGQGFSTEAFF
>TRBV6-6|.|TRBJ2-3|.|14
TGTGCCAGCAGGGCGGCGGGGAGCACAGATACGCAGTATTTT
CASRAAGSTDTQYF
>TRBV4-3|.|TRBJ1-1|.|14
TGCGCCAGCAGCCAAGACAGAGGGAGCACTGAAGCTTTCTTT
CASSQDRGSTEAFF
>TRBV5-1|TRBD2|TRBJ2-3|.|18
TGCGCCAGCAGCCCCCGGACTAGCGGGACTTCCTCCGCATCTACGCAGTATTTT
CASSPRTSGTSSASTQYF
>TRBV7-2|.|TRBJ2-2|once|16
TGTGCCAGCAGCTTAGGCTTAGTCGATGTCACCGGGGAGCTGTTTTTT
CASSLGLVDVTGELFF
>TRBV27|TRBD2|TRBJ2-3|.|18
TGTGCCAGCAGCAGGACTAGCGGAATTCAAATAAGCACAGATACGCAGTATTTT
CASSRTSGIQISTDTQYF
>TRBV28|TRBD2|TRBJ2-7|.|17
TGTGCCAGCAGCTACCTTTTTCTAGCGGGAGGTTTCTACGAGCAGTACTTC
CASSYLFLAGGFYEQYF
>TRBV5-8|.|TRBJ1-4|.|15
TGTGCCAGCAGCTTCGGAGCTAGACCGGGTGAAAAACTGTTTTTT
CASSFGARPGEKLFF
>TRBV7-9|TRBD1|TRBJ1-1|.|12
TGTGCCAGCAGCTCCGGACAGGGTAAAGCTTTCTTT
CASSSGQGKAFF
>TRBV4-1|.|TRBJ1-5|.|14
TGCGCCAGCAGCCAAGATGGTGGAGGGAGGCCCCAGCATTTT
CASSQDGGGRPQHF
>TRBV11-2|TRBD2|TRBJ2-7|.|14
TGTGCCAGCAGCAACGGACTAGCGGGCTACGAGCAGTACTTC
CASSNGLAGYEQYF
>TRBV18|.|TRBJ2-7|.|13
TGTGCCAGCTCACCACTTCTTGGTGACGAGCAGTACTTC
CASSPLLGDEQYF
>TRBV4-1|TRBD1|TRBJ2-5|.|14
TGCGCCAGCAGCCGCGACAGGGACGGGCAGACCCAGTACTTC
CASSRDRDGQTQYF
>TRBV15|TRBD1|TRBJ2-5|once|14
TGTGCCACCAGCAGAGACAGGGGGCAAGAGACCCAGTACTTC
CATSRDRGQETQYF
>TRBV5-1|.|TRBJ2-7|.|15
TGCGCCAGCAGCCGGGAGACAGGCGGGGCGTACGAGCAGTACTTC
CASSRETGGAYEQYF
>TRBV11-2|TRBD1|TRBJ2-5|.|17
TGTGCCAGCAGCTTAGTGGGACAGGGTTTAGCGGCAGAGACCCAGTACTTC
CASSLVGQGLAAETQYF
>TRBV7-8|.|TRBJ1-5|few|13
TGTGCCAGCAGCTTACAGGAGGGGCAGCCCCAGCATTTT
CASSLQEGQPQHF
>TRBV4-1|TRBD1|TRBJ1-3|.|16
TGCGCCAGCAGTTACGTAACCGGGACAGGGGGAAACACCATATATTTT
CASSYVTGTGGNTIYF
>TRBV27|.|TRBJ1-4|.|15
TGTGCCAGCAGCCGGGTCTGGGCGGCTAATGAAAAACTGTTTTTT
CASSRVWAANEKLFF
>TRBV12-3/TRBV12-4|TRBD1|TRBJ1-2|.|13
TGTGCCAGCGGGAAGGGACAGGCGGATGGCTACACCTTC
CASGKGQADGYTF
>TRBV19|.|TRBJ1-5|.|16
TGTGCCAGTAGTATCGGGCAGGGAAGAGGCAATCAGCCCCAGCATTTT
CASSIGQGRGNQPQHF
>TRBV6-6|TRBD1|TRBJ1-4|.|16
TGTGCCAGCAGTCTGAAAGGGGGCCCAACTAATGAAAAACTGTTTTTT
CASSLKGGPTNEKLFF
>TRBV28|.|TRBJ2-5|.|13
TGTGCCAGCACCGATAGAAGTCAAGAGACCCAGTACTTC
CASTDRSQETQYF
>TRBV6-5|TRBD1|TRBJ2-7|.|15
TGTGCCAGCAGTTTTGACCGGGACAGGGGCTACGAGCAGTACTTC
CASSFDRDRGYEQYF
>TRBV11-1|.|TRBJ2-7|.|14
TGTGCCAGCAGCTTGGGAGTGACAGATTACGAGCAGTACTTC
CASSLGVTDYEQYF
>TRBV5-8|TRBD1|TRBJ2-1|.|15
TGTGCCAGCAGCTTGGGAGGGGGCAGGTACAATGAGCAGTTCTTC
CASSLGGGRYNEQFF
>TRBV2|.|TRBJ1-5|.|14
TGTGCCAGCAATACAGCATATAGCAATCAGCCCCAGCATTTT
CASNTAYSNQPQHF